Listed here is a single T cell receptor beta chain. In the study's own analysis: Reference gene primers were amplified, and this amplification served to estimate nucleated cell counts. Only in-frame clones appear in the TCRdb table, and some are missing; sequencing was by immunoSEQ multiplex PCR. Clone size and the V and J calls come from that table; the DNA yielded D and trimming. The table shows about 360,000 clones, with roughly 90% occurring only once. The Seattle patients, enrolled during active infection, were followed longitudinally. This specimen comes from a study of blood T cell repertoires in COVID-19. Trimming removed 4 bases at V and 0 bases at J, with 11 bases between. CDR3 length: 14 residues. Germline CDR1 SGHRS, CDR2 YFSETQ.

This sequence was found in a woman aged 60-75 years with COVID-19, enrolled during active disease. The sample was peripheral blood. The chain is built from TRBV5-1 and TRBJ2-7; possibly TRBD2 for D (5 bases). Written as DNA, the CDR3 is TGCGCCAGCAGCCACCAAGGGAGCTCCTACGAGCAGTACTTC. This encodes CASSHQGSSYEQYF.